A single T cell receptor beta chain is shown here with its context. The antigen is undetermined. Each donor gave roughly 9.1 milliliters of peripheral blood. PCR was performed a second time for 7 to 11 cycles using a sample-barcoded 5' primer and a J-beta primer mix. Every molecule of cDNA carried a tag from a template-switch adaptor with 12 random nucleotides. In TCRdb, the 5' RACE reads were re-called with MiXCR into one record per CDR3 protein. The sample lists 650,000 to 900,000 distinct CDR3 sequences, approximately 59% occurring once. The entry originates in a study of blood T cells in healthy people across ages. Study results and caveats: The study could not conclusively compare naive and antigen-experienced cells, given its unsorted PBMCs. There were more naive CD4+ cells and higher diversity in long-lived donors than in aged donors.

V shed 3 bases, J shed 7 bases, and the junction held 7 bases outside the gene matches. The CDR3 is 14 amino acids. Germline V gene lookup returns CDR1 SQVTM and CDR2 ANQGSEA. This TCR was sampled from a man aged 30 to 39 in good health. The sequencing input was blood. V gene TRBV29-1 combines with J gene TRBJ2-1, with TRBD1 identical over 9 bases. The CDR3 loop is CSVEGTGLRNEQFF. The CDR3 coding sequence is TGCAGCGTTGAGGGGACAGGGTTGAGAAATGAGCAGTTCTTC.